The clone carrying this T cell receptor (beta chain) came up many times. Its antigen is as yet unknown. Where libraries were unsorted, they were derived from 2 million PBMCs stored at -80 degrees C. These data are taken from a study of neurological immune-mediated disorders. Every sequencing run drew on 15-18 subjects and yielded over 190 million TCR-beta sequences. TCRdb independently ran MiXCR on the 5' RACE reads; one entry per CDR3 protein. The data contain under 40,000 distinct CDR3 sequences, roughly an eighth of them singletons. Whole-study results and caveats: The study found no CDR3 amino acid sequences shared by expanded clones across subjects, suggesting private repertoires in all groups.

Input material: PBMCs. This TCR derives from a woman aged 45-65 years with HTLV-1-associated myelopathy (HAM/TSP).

The CDR3 DNA sequence: TGTGCCAGCAGTTACTCGAACGCCCAAGAGACCCAGTACTTC. Translating it yields CASSYSNAQETQYF. The V and J genes are TRBV6-5 and TRBJ2-5; no definite D call. Germline V lookup: CDR1 MNHEY, CDR2 SVGAGI. This CDR3 is 14 amino acids long. Trimming removed 0 bases from V and 1 base from J, with 6 bases in between.